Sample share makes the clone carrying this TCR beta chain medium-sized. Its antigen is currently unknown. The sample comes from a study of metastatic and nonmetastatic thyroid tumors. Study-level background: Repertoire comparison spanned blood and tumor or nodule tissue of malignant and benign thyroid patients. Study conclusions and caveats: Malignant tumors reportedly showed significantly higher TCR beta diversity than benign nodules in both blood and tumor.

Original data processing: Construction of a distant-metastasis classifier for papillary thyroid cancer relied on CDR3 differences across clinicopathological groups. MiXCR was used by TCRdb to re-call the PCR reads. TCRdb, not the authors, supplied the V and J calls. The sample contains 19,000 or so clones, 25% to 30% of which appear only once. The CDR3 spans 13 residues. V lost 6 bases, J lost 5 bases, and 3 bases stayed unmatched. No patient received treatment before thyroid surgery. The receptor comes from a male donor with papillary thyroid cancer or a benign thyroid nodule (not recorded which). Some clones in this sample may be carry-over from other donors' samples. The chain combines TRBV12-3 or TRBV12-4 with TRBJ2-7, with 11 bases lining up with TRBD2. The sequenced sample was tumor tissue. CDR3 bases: TGTGCCAGCAGGGGACTAGCGGCCCACGAGCAGTACTTC. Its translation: CASRGLAAHEQYF.